This TCR beta chain was sequenced for a study of blood T cell repertoires in COVID-19 (dated by TCRdb to the early 2020s). Looking at the study overall: Samples covering the acute and convalescent phases of COVID-19 were provided by collaborators in the United States, Italy and Spain. Samples were obtained from the ongoing ImmuneRACE study (first 160 participants) and from about 1,300 subjects provided by 6 global collaborators. Nearly every sample came with metadata listing a de-identified subject ID, COVID-19 status, age in years and sex. The material from the prospective study consisted of cDNA or gDNA derived from T cells, B-cell-depleted T cells, or PBMCs. HLA class I and class II types, where available, came from metadata supplied by the sample provider rather than from assay-based typing. The dataset comprised deeply sampled blood TCRbeta repertoires from subjects exposed to, actively infected with, or recovered from COVID-19. The repertoires were released in a freely available public database intended as a resource for research on the immune response to SARS-CoV-2. Results the study describes overall, beyond this receptor: The quantity of clinical and demographic metadata differed by source and by participant and was supplied without curation.

As to this clone: The specificity of this receptor is unknown. No much larger clonotype is one base removed from it; base qualities were not supplied.

Each collaborating institution followed its own protocols to collect whole blood in K2EDTA tubes. For TCRbeta analysis, collaborators shipped samples in one of three forms: frozen whole blood, isolated PBMCs, or DNA extracted from either of those sample types. From the cysteine up to the phenylalanine, the CDR3 has a length of 14 residues. Solely the CDR3 DNA is kept, with 42 bases framed from the first base. The junction shows trimming of 4 bases on V and 3 bases on J, and the gene matches do not reach 5 bases of it. Based on the germline V gene (reference sequence), the CDR1 and CDR2 sequences are LGHDT and YNNKEL. TCRbeta CDR3 regions were amplified from genomic DNA using the immunoSEQ Assay, a bias-controlled multiplex PCR. The paper's data handling went like this. Within the assay, amplification of reference gene primers was used to estimate how many nucleated cells each sample contained. Sequence reads were collapsed and filtered to measure the absolute abundance of every unique TCRbeta CDR3 rearrangement. For each sample, productive Simpson clonality was calculated as the square root of Simpson's diversity index over productive rearrangements. Sourced from immuneACCESS, this table was stored by TCRdb with only in-frame sequences that have V and J called. A share of the clones is absent; for the studies checked, an unresolved V gene accounts for under half, and the remainder has no known explanation. V and J calls and clone size are those listed in that table; D and trimming were worked out from the DNA. Within this sample are 300,000 to 400,000 clones, with around nine tenths of them counted one time only. Jointly, the top ten make up 1% of the sample.

The V and J genes are TRBV3-1 (or the pseudogene TRBV3-2) and TRBJ2-7; 8 nucleotides in the junction match TRBD1. Sequences were obtained from peripheral blood. This TCR was recovered from a man in his fifties with active or convalescent COVID-19. The bases read TGTGCCAGCAGCCCTCCAACAGGGGGCTACGAGCAGTACTTC. It specifies CASSPPTGGYEQYF.